The clone carrying this T cell receptor beta chain was counted ten times or more. MiXCR, applied by TCRdb to the RT-PCR reads, yields one record per CDR3 protein. Seen here are 650,000 to 800,000 distinct CDR3 sequences, about 14% observed once, and the top ten hold just over 3.5%. Germline loops: CDR1 KGHDR, CDR2 SFDVKD. Trimming shortened V by 4 bases and J by 7 bases, and 16 bases separated the two germline ends. CDR3 length: 15 residues. The chain is built from TRBV24-1 and TRBJ2-1, with a tentative D call TRBD2 (6 bases). The material sequenced was memory CD4+ T cells from blood. The sequence derives from a female donor in good health, serving as a healthy control. CDR3 in amino acids: CATSDPLGLANEQFF. Here the CDR3 DNA reads TGTGCCACCAGTGACCCTCTCGGCCTAGCGAATGAGCAGTTCTTC.